This TCR beta chain stems from a study of T cells in Graves' hyperthyroidism and ophthalmopathy (dated by TCRdb to about 2019). At the level of the whole study: Peripheral blood was collected at initial diagnosis, before any treatment. Once sampling was done, hyperthyroidism patients were given methimazole at a starting dose of 30 mg daily, whereas ophthalmopathy patients were given high-dose intravenous methylprednisolone. The approximately 90 discovery patients were randomly split 7:3 into training and test sets. An independent validation cohort of fewer than 20 hyperthyroidism patients and approximately 16 patients who later progressed to ophthalmopathy tested prospective prediction of ophthalmopathy. A discovery cohort of roughly 100 patients, 43 with Graves' ophthalmopathy and 55 to 60 with stable Graves' hyperthyroidism, was used to find distinguishing TCR V-J signatures. In six Graves' hyperthyroidism patients, the study also compared T-cell repertoires from thyroid tissue with T-cell repertoires from blood. According to the paper, TCR Vbeta CDR3 sequencing was carried out on 135 peripheral blood samples, which came from fewer than 50 ophthalmopathy, around 75 hyperthyroidism and about 17 progressor patients. The full study reports these points: Sample size was not statistically predetermined, and investigators were not blinded to group allocation. A 13 V-J signature model separated ophthalmopathy from stable hyperthyroidism, with approximately 87% sensitivity and just under 84% specificity in cross-validation and 80%/75% in testing. Blood samples also contained most of the expanded thyroid clonotypes (frequency above 0.001), which suggests that blood repertoires may reflect thyroid immune responses. In validation, the model predicted progression to ophthalmopathy with approximately 70% sensitivity and about 72% specificity, a median of about 6 months before onset.

The CDR3 spans 19 residues, from the cysteine through the phenylalanine. Of the read, only the CDR3 DNA is kept; its 57 bases are in frame from base 1. Germline trimming: 4 bases from V, 0 bases from J; junction bases outside gene matches: 9. Sequences MNHGY (CDR1) and SVAAGI (CDR2) are obtained from the germline V gene. The TCR beta CDR3 regions were amplified from RNA transcripts. A first-round RT-PCR of the TCR CDR3 used the HTBI primer set with the Qiagen OneStep RT-PCR kit. A second multiplex PCR round built the libraries, followed by size selection and purification. Libraries were sequenced paired-end with 100 bp reads on an Illumina HiSeq2000. Under the source paper's analysis protocol: SOAPnuke was used to process the raw data, with reads discarded if the reads contained adapters or uncalled bases, had a mean Phred below 15, or lacked an exact constant-primer or identifier match. High-quality paired reads were merged with COPE v1.2.5, and unique nucleotide sequences were defined as clonotypes. MiTCR v1.1 was used to align clonotypes to the IMGT TRBV, TRBD and TRBJ reference segments. Analysis was restricted to V-J combinations with a frequency above 0.0001, which covered roughly 99% of repertoires. The TCS score was defined as F50 (clonal expansion) divided by E x V (chaos), with BLOSUM62-based TCRdist calculated between CDR3 peptides within each V-J. Welch's t-statistics and random forest reduced fewer than 600 V-J features to 13, which were used in a naive Bayes classifier (R e1071). TCRdb redid the processing of the public reads, applying fastp at Q25 and MiXCR, and retained in-frame beta chains. CDR3 protein duplicates are merged, each entry listing the most common genes and DNA. TCRdb's processing, not the authors' own work, is the source of the V and J calls. The sample table records around 250,000 distinct CDR3 sequences; more than 14% of these occur just once. The top ten hold more than 10% of the sample.

Hyperthyroidism patients were aged 18 to 65 years and newly diagnosed, with disease duration of less than 2 months. Patients with uncontrolled infections, other autoimmune diseases, pregnancy or lactation were excluded. Diagnoses relied on clinical symptoms, serum thyroxine and TRAb, thyroid ultrasound and orbital computed tomography. Blood from progressor patients was drawn when they were first diagnosed with hyperthyroidism, before any ophthalmopathy symptoms appeared. PBMCs were isolated from about 9.1 ml of fresh peripheral blood by Ficoll-Paque density gradient centrifugation. Progressor patients were first diagnosed with Graves' hyperthyroidism and then developed ophthalmopathy during follow-up. Total RNA was extracted using Trizol reagent, and RNA quality was assessed on an Agilent 2100 Bioanalyzer. This clonotype was seen more than once but under ten times. The target of this receptor is not known. No qualities accompany the bases; no much larger clone lies one base away.

The TCR originated in a woman in her thirties or forties with Graves' hyperthyroidism that later progressed to Graves' ophthalmopathy. The rearrangement combines TRBV6-9 with TRBJ2-3, and 14 junction bases match TRBD2. Sequencing was carried out using blood. The CDR3 reads CASSSMGLAGVFSTDTQYF. The DNA is as follows: TGTGCCAGCAGTTCCATGGGACTAGCGGGAGTTTTTAGCACAGATACGCAGTATTTT.